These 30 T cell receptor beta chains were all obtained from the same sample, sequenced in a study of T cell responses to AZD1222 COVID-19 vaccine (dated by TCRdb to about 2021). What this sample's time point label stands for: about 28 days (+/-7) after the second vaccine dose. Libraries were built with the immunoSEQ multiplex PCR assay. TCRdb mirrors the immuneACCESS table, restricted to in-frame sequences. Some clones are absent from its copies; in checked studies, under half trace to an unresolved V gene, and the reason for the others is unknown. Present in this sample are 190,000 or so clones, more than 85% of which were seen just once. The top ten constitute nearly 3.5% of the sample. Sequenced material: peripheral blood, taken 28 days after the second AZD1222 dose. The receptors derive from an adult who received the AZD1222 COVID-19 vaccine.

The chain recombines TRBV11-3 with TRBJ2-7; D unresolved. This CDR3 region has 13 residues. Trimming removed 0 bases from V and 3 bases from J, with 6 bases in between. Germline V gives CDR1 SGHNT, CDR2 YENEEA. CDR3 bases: TGTGCCAGCAGCTTAGATGGTCACTACGAGCAGTACTTC. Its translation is CASSLDGHYEQYF.

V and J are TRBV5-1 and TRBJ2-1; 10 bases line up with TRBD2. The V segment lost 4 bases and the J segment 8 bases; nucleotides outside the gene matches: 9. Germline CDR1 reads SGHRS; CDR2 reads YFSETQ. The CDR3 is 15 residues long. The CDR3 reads CASSTSSGSIYEQFF. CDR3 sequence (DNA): TGCGCCAGCAGCACCTCTAGCGGGAGTATATATGAGCAGTTCTTC.

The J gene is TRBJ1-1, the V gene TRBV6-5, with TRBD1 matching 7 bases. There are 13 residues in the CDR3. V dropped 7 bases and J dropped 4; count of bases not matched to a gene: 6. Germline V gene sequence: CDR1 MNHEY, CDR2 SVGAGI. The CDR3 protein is CASTATGSTEAFF. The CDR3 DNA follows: TGTGCCAGCACAGCGACAGGGTCCACTGAAGCTTTCTTT.

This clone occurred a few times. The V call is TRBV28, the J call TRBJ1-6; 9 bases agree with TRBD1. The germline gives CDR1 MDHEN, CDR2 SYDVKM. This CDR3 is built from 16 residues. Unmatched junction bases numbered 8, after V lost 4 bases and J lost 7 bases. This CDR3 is CASSWSPGTGNSPLHF. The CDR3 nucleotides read TGTGCCAGCAGTTGGTCCCCCGGGACAGGGAATTCACCCCTCCACTTT. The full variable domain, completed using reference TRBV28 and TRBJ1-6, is DVKVTQSSRYLVKRTGEKVFLECVQDMDHENMFWYRQDPGLGLRLIYFSYDVKMKEKGDIPEGYSVSREKKERFSLILESASTNQTSMYLCASSWSPGTGNSPLHFGNGTRLTVT.

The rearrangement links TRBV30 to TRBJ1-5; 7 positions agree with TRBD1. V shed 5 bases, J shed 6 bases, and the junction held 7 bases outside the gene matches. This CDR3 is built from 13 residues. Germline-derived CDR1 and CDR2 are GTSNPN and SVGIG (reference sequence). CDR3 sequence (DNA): TGTGCCTGGGCGACAGGGTTCGGTCAGCCCCAGCATTTT. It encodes CAWATGFGQPQHF.

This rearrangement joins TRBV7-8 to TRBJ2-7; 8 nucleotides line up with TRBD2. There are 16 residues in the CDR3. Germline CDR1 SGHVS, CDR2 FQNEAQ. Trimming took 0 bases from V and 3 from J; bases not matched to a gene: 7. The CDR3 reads CASSLALAENYYEQYF. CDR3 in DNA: TGTGCCAGCAGCTTAGCACTAGCGGAGAACTACTACGAGCAGTACTTC. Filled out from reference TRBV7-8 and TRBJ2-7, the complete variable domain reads GAGVSQSPRYKVAKRGQDVALRCDPISGHVSLFWYQQALGQGPEFLTYFQNEAQLDKSGLPSDRFFAERPEGSVSTLKIQRTQQEDSAVYLCASSLALAENYYEQYFGPGTRLTVT.

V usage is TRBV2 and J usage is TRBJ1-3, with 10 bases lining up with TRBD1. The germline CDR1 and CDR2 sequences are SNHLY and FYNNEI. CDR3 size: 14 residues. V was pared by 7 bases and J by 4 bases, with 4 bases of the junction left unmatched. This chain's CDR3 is CASKLGQGGNTIYF. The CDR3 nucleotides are TGTGCCAGCAAGTTGGGACAGGGGGGAAACACCATATATTTT. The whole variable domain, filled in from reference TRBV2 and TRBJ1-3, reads EPEVTQTPSHQVTQMGQEVILRCVPISNHLYFYWYRQILGQKVEFLVSFYNNEISEKSEIFDDQFSVERPDGSNFTLKIRSTKLEDSAMYFCASKLGQGGNTIYFGEGSWLTVV.

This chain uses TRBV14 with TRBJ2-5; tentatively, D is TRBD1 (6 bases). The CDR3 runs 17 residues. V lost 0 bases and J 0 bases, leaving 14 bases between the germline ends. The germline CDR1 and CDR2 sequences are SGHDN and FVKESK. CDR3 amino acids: CASSQEFWDKYQETQYF. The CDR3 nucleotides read TGTGCCAGCAGCCAAGAGTTTTGGGACAAGTACCAAGAGACCCAGTACTTC.

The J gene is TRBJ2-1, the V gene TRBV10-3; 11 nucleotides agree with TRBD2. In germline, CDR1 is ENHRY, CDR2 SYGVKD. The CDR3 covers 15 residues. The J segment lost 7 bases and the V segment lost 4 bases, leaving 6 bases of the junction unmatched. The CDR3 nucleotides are TGTGCCATCAGTGGGACTAGCGGGTTCGGGAATGAGCAGTTCTTC. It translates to CAISGTSGFGNEQFF.

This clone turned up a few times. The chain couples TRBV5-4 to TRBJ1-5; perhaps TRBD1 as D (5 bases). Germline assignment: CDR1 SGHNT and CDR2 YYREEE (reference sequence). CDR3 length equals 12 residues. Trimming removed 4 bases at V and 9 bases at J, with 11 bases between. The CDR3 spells CASSHPGGPQHF. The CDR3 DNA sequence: TGTGCCAGCAGCCACCCCGGGGGGCCCCAGCATTTT.

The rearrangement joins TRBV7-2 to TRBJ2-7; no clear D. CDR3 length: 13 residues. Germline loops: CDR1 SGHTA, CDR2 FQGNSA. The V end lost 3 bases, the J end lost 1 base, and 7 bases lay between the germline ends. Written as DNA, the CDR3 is TGTGCCAGCAGCTTTGGCATTTCCTACGAGCAGTACTTC. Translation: CASSFGISYEQYF.

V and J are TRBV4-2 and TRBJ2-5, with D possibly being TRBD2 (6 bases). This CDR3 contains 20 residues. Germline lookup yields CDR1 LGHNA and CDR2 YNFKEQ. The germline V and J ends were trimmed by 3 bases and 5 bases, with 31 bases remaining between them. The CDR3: CASSQAGRSGTRRRGETQYF. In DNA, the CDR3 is TGTGCCAGCAGCCAGGCCGGGAGAAGCGGCACCCGAAGACGAGGGGAGACCCAGTACTTC.

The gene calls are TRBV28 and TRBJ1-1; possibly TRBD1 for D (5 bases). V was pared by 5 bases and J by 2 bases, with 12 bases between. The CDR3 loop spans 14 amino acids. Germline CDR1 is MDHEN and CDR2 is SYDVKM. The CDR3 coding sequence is TGTGCCAGCAGTCCTACACGGGACAACACTGAAGCTTTCTTT. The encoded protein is CASSPTRDNTEAFF.

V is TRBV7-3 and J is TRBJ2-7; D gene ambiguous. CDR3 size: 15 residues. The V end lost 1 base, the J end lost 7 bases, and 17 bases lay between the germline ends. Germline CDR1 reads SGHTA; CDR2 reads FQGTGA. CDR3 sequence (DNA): TGTGCCAGCAGCTTAAACGTGGGCTCAAACCCAGAGCAGTACTTC. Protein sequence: CASSLNVGSNPEQYF.

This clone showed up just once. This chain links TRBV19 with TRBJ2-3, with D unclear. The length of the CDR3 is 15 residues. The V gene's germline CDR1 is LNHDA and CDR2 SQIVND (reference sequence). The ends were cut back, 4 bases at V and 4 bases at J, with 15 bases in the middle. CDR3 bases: TGTGCCAGTAGTAATTCTGGGGATGAGGCAGATACGCAGTATTTT. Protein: CASSNSGDEADTQYF.

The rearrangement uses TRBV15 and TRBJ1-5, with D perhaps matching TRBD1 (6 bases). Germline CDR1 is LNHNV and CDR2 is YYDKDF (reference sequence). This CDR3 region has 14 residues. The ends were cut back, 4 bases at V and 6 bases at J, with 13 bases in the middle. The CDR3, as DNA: TGTGCCACCAGCACTAAACCAGGGGCTCAGCCCCAGCATTTT. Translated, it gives CATSTKPGAQPQHF.

The CDR3, as DNA: TGTGCCAGCAGCCGGACCACTACTTACAATGAGCAGTTCTTC. Amino acids: CASSRTTTYNEQFF. The rearrangement uses TRBV3-1 (or the pseudogene TRBV3-2) and TRBJ2-1; D uncertain. Trimming took off 4 bases at V and 4 bases at J, with 11 bases between the two ends. Germline CDR1 reads LGHDT; CDR2 reads YNNKEL (reference sequence). The CDR3 is 14 residues long.

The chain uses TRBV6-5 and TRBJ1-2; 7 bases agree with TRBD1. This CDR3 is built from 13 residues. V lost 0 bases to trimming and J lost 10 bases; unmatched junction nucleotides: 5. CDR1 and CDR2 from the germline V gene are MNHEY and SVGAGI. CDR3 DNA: TGTGCCAGCAGTTACTCCTCGACAGGGACCTACACCTTC. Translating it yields CASSYSSTGTYTF.

The CDR3, as DNA: TGTGCCAGCAGGGTTGGGCCCCAGCATTTT. Its translation is CASRVGPQHF. This chain connects TRBV11-3 to TRBJ1-5; D gene uncertain. The CDR3 spans 10 residues. Germline values: CDR1 SGHNT, CDR2 YENEEA. Between the trimmed V and J ends, which lost 6 bases and 9 bases, there was a span of 6 bases.

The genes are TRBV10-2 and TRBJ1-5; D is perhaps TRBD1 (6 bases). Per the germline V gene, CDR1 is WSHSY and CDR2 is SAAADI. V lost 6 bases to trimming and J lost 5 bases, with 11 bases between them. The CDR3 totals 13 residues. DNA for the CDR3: TGCGCCAGCAGCGCGGACAGTTATCAGCCCCAGCATTTT. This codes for CASSADSYQPQHF.

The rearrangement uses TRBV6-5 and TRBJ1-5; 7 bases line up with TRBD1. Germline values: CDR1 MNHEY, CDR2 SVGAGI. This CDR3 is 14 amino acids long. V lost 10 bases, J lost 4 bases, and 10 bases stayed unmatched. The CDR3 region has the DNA TGTGCCACCTCAGTCGGGACAGCTAATCAGCCCCAGCATTTT. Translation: CATSVGTANQPQHF.

CDR3 in DNA: TGTGCCACCCCGGGACAGGGTCGGTTCTTC. Translating gives CATPGQGRFF. The gene calls are TRBV6-5 and TRBJ2-1; TRBD1 matches at 9 bases. The length of the CDR3 is 10 residues. Trimming cost V 10 bases and J 15 bases; bases outside gene matches: 7. The germline gives CDR1 MNHEY, CDR2 SVGAGI.

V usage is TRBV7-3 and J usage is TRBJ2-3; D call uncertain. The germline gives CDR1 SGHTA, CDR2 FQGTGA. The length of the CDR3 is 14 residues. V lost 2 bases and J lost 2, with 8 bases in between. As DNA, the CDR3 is TGTGCCAGCAGCTTAGCAGCTTTCACAGATACGCAGTATTTT. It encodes CASSLAAFTDTQYF. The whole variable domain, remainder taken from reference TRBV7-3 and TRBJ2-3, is GAGVSQTPSNKVTEKGKYVELRCDPISGHTALYWYRQSLGQGPEFLIYFQGTGAADDSGLPNDRFFAVRPEGSVSTLKIQRTERGDSAVYLCASSLAAFTDTQYFGPGTRLTVL.

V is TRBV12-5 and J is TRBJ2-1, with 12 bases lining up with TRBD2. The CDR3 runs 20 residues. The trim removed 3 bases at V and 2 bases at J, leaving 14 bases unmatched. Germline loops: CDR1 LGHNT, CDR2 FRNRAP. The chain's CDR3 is CASGFRTSGNLWITYNEQFF. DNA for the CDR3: TGTGCTAGTGGTTTTAGGACTAGCGGGAACTTATGGATCACCTACAATGAGCAGTTCTTC.

CDR3 DNA: TGTGCCACCAGTGATTTGAACAGGATGAACACCGGGGAGCTGTTTTTT. Its translation: CATSDLNRMNTGELFF. V is TRBV24-1 and J is TRBJ2-2; weak D call: TRBD1 (5 bases). CDR3 length: 16 amino acids. Trimming took off 0 bases at V and 1 base at J, with 8 bases between the two ends. Per the germline V gene, CDR1 is KGHDR and CDR2 is SFDVKD.

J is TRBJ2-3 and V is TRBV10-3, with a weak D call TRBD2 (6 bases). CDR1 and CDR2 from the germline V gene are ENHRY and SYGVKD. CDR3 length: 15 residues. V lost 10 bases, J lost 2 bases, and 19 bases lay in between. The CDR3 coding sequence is TGTGCCACCTCTTTAGCGGAACGGTCCACAGATACGCAGTATTTT. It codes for CATSLAERSTDTQYF.

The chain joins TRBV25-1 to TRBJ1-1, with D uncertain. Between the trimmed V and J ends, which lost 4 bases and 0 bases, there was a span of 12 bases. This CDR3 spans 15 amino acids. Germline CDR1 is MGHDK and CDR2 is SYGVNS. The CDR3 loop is CASSVQVALNTEAFF. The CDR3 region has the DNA TGTGCCAGCAGTGTTCAGGTTGCCCTGAACACTGAAGCTTTCTTT.

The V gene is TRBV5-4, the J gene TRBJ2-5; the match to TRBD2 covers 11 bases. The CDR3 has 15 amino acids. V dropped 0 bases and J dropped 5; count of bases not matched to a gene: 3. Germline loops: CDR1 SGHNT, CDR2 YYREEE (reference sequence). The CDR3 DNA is TGTGCCAGCAGCTTGGTTGGGACTAGCGGCGAGACCCAGTACTTC. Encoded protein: CASSLVGTSGETQYF. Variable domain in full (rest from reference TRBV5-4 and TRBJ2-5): ETGVTQSPTHLIKTRGQQVTLRCSSQSGHNTVSWYQQALGQGPQFIFQYYREEENGRGNFPPRFSGLQFPNYSSELNVNALELDDSALYLCASSLVGTSGETQYFGPGTRLLVL.

CDR3 DNA: TGTGCCAGCAGACCTGGGCAGGGTGGAGCCTACGAGCAGTACTTC. Translated, it gives CASRPGQGGAYEQYF. The rearrangement links TRBV28 to TRBJ2-7; possibly TRBD1 for D (5 bases). Germline CDR1 reads MDHEN; CDR2 reads SYDVKM. The CDR3 runs 15 residues. V lost 6 bases and J 2 bases, leaving 17 bases between the germline ends.

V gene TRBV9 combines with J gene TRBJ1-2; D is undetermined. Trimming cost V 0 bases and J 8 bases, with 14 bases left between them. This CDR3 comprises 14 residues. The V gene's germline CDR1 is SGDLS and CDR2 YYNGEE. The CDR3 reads CASSVGWSAGGYTF. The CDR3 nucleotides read TGTGCCAGCAGCGTAGGATGGAGCGCCGGGGGCTACACCTTC. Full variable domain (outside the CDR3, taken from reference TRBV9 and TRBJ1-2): DSGVTQTPKHLITATGQRVTLRCSPRSGDLSVYWYQQSLDQGLQFLIQYYNGEERAKGNILERFSAQQFPDLHSELNLSSLELGDSALYFCASSVGWSAGGYTFGSGTRLTVV.